This T cell receptor beta chain was identified in a study of T cell changes during pregnancy in multiple sclerosis. Using immunoSEQ multiplex PCR, the repertoire was profiled, and TCRdb retains in-frame clones only, with some absent. The sample lists around 80,000 clones; around 92% were seen once. The CDR3 runs to 16 residues. Germline V gene lookup returns CDR1 LGHNA and CDR2 YSLEER. V was cut by 1 base and J by 0 bases, with 7 bases left in between. This material consisted of peripheral blood, taken before pregnancy. This chain connects TRBV4-3 to TRBJ2-6; D unclear. The sequence derives from a female donor with multiple sclerosis, enrolled in a pregnancy study. CDR3 residues: CASSQGPSSGANVLTF. The DNA of the CDR3 is TGCGCCAGCAGCCAAGGTCCCAGCTCTGGGGCCAACGTCCTGACTTTC.